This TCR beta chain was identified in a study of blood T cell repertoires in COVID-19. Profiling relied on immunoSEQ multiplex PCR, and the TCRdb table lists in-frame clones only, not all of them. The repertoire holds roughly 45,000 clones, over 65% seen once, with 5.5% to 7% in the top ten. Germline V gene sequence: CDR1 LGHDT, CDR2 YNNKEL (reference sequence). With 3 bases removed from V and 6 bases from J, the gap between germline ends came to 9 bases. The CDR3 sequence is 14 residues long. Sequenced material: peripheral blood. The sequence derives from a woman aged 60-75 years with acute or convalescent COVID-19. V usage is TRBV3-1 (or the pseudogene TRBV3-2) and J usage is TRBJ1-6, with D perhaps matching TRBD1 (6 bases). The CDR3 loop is CASSQGATNSPLHF. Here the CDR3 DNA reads TGTGCCAGCAGCCAGGGGGCGACTAATTCACCCCTCCACTTT.